These 15 T cell receptor beta chains were sequenced from one sample in a study of cytomegalovirus exposure and HLA in healthy donors (TCRdb year 2017). Preparation of the library involved the immunoSEQ multiplex PCR assay. The multiplex PCR relied on a mix of 60 forward primers for TCR Vbeta segments and 13 reverse primers for TCR Jbeta segments. The table comes from immuneACCESS by way of TCRdb, which keeps in-frame sequences with V and J called. Part of the clones is missing from these tables; in studies checked, under half for an unresolved V gene and the rest for unknown reasons. In all, the sample holds over 110,000 clones, and around 83% of those were seen once. The top ten constitute approximately 1.2% of the sample. The sequencing input was PBMCs. These receptors originate from a male donor in good health and CMV-seropositive.

The chain carries TRBV23-1 and TRBJ2-7; 10 bases line up with TRBD1. TRBV23-1 is an open reading frame, and its role is uncertain. V lost 4 bases to trimming and J lost 2 bases; unmatched junction nucleotides: 5. The CDR3 sequence is 15 residues long. For the CDR3, the DNA is TGCGCCAGCAGTCTTGAGACAGGGGGCCCCTACGAGCAGTACTTC. Its translation: CASSLETGGPYEQYF.

The rearrangement uses TRBV19 and TRBJ2-5, with 13 bases lining up with TRBD2. Near its end, the DNA agrees better with TRBJ2-7, so the J call may be wrong. The CDR3 covers 16 residues. Per germline, CDR1 LNHDA and CDR2 SQIVND (reference sequence). CDR3 DNA: TGTGCCAGTAGTATCGGACTAGCGGGGGCTACCTACGAGCAGTACTTC. This gives the protein CASSIGLAGATYEQYF.

The CDR3 protein is CASSFVGGTYNEQFF. CDR3 DNA: TGTGCCAGCAGCTTCGTCGGGGGAACCTACAATGAGCAGTTCTTC. The V and J genes are TRBV7-6 and TRBJ2-1, with D possibly matching TRBD2 (6 bases). This CDR3 spans 15 amino acids. V gave up 3 bases and J gave up 2 bases, with 11 bases separating them. Germline-derived CDR1 and CDR2 are SGHVS and FNYEAQ.

This chain uses TRBV5-6 with TRBJ1-5; D possibly corresponds to TRBD1 (5 bases). The V and J ends lost 4 bases and 3 bases respectively, with 14 bases between them. Germline V gene sequence: CDR1 SGHDT, CDR2 YYEEEE. The CDR3 is 15 residues long. DNA of the CDR3: TGTGCCAGCAGCATAACAACAGGTGACAATCAGCCCCAGCATTTT. This sequence encodes CASSITTGDNQPQHF.

The chain carries TRBV7-6 and TRBJ2-2; TRBD2 aligns across 15 bases. In germline, CDR1 is SGHVS, CDR2 FNYEAQ. The CDR3 extends over 20 amino acids. Trimming cost V 5 bases and J 1 base; bases outside gene matches: 11. CDR3 DNA: TGTGCCAGCAGCCCAGGGGTGGGACTAGCGGGAGGAAAGAACACCGGGGAGCTGTTTTTT. Amino acids: CASSPGVGLAGGKNTGELFF.

This clone was observed a few times. The chain combines TRBV19 with TRBJ1-4; weak D call: TRBD1 (6 bases). The V and J ends lost 4 bases and 7 bases respectively, with 16 bases between them. CDR1 and CDR2 (germline): LNHDA, SQIVND (reference sequence). The CDR3 length is 15 residues. CDR3 sequence: CASSTVVGGAEKLFF. The CDR3 DNA follows: TGTGCCAGTAGTACGGTCGTCGGGGGGGCTGAAAAACTGTTTTTT.

This chain joins TRBV29-1 and TRBJ1-5, with TRBD1 as a possible D gene (6 bases). V dropped 3 bases and J dropped 3 bases, with 12 bases sitting between them. The length of the CDR3 is 14 residues. The germline V gene has CDR1 SQVTM and CDR2 ANQGSEA. The CDR3 nucleotides read TGCAGCGTTGATACTGGGGGCCTCAATCAGCCCCAGCATTTT. Its translation: CSVDTGGLNQPQHF.

This chain links TRBV7-8 with TRBJ1-4, with D unresolved. Germline CDR1 SGHVS, CDR2 FQNEAQ. The CDR3 has 15 residues. Trimming stripped 6 bases from V and 0 bases from J, with 11 bases between. The DNA for the CDR3 is TGTGCCAGCAGTACCTGGGCCGCAACTAATGAAAAACTGTTTTTT. Amino acids: CASSTWAATNEKLFF.

Points on this clone: The junction departs from germline at one end; a sequencing error may be responsible. The chain combines TRBV7-9 with TRBJ2-7, with 8 positions matching TRBD2. The CDR3 is made up of 17 amino acids. Looked up from germline, CDR1 is SEHNR and CDR2 is FQNEAQ (reference sequence). The CDR3 sequence: CSSSLVRSGSGSYEQYF. The CDR3, as DNA: TGTTCCAGCAGCTTAGTAAGGAGCGGGAGTGGTTCCTACGAGCAGTACTTC.

This chain joins TRBV5-1 and TRBJ1-6; TRBD1 aligns across 7 bases. The CDR3 is made up of 12 amino acids. CDR1 and CDR2 (germline): SGHRS, YFSETQ. V shed 4 bases and J 13 bases; nucleotides not matched to a gene: 5. CDR3 DNA sequence: TGCGCCAGCAGCCGACAGGGCGTCCCCCTCCACTTT. It yields the protein CASSRQGVPLHF. The full variable domain, in which reference TRBV5-1 and TRBJ1-6 provide the parts outside the CDR3, is KAGVTQTPRYLIKTRGQQVTLSCSPISGHRSVSWYQQTPGQGLQFLFEYFSETQRNKGNFPGRFSGRQFSNSRSEMNVSTLELGDSALYLCASSRQGVPLHFGNGTRLTVT.

The chain carries TRBV19 and TRBJ2-7, with TRBD1 identical over 7 bases. CDR3 length: 13 residues. CDR1 is LNHDA, CDR2 SQIVND, per germline (reference sequence). V dropped 6 bases and J dropped 5; count of bases not matched to a gene: 7. The CDR3 protein is CASSFGTVDEQYF. CDR3 DNA: TGTGCCAGTAGCTTCGGGACAGTTGACGAGCAGTACTTC. Looking up the rest from reference TRBV19 and TRBJ2-7 gives the full variable domain: DGGITQSPKYLFRKEGQNVTLSCEQNLNHDAMYWYRQDPGQGLRLIYYSQIVNDFQKGDIAEGYSVSREKKESFPLTVTSAQKNPTAFYLCASSFGTVDEQYFGPGTRLTVT.

The chain employs TRBV5-1 and TRBJ2-1; 9 bases map to TRBD2. In germline, CDR1 is SGHRS, CDR2 YFSETQ. V was pared by 1 base and J by 10 bases, with 9 bases of the junction left unmatched. The CDR3 is made up of 15 amino acids. DNA of the CDR3: TGCGCCAGCAGCTTGCTGGCGGGAGGGCCCCCAGAGCAGTTCTTC. Translation: CASSLLAGGPPEQFF.

The chain joins TRBV4-3 to TRBJ2-3; TRBD2 matches 16 bases. This CDR3 has 20 residues. Germline trimming cut 1 base from V and 1 base from J; bases unmatched to any gene: 8. Germline loops: CDR1 LGHNA, CDR2 YSLEER. The CDR3 DNA is TGCGCCAGCAGCCAAGTTTTTGTAGGGACTAGCGGGAGGGGCACAGATACGCAGTATTTT. This encodes CASSQVFVGTSGRGTDTQYF.

The CDR3 loop reads CSVRGTSGGSGELFF. CDR3 nucleotides: TGCAGCGTCCGGGGTACTAGCGGGGGGTCTGGGGAGCTGTTTTTT. The chain recombines TRBV29-1 with TRBJ2-2; 12 nucleotides align to TRBD2. Germline values: CDR1 SQVTM, CDR2 ANQGSEA. V shed 6 bases and J 8 bases; nucleotides not matched to a gene: 10. This CDR3 region has 15 residues.

To note about this clone: At one end the junction does not follow the germline gene, possibly because of a read error. The CDR3 sequence is CSSSLVLAATGELFF. CDR3 coding DNA: TGTTCCAGCAGCTTAGTACTAGCGGCCACCGGGGAGCTGTTTTTT. The V gene is TRBV7-9, the J gene TRBJ2-2, with 8 positions matching TRBD2. The CDR3 extends over 15 amino acids. CDR1 is SEHNR and CDR2 is FQNEAQ in the germline V gene (reference sequence).